The 28 T cell receptor beta chains reported below all come from one sample, sequenced in a study of shared clonotypes between healthy human individuals. TCRdb keeps only in-frame clones here, not all; method: immunoSEQ multiplex PCR. The sample includes around 510,000 clones, around 77% of them seen just once. The sequencing input was PBMCs. The origin of the receptors is a woman in her forties in good health. Some clones in this sample may be carry-over from other donors' samples.

Worth noting for this clone: A read error is the likely source, as a far larger clone sits one nucleotide away. The chain has TRBV6-1 and TRBJ2-7; 7 positions match TRBD2. The germline CDR1 and CDR2 sequences are MNHNS and SASEGT. Trimming took 10 bases from V and 3 from J; bases not matched to a gene: 12. The CDR3 contains 14 residues. This chain's CDR3 is CANKVGGGSYEQYF. In nucleotides, the CDR3 is TGTGCCAACAAGGTCGGCGGCGGGAGCTACGAGCAGTACTTC.

This chain uses TRBV19 with TRBJ2-7, with 12 bases fitting TRBD2. CDR1 and CDR2 (germline): LNHDA, SQIVND (reference sequence). This CDR3 is 18 amino acids long. V lost 7 bases to trimming and J lost 0 bases; unmatched junction nucleotides: 13. Written as DNA, the CDR3 is TGTGCCAGTATTAGCCGCGGGACTAGCGGGTCCAGCTCCTACGAGCAGTACTTC. This codes for CASISRGTSGSSSYEQYF.

This sequence joins TRBV7-2 and TRBJ2-1; the match to TRBD2 covers 8 bases. Germline CDR1 reads SGHTA; CDR2 reads FQGNSA. The CDR3 has 15 amino acids. The junction had 9 bases not matched to a gene; V was cut back by 5 bases and J by 6 bases. CDR3 loop: CASSPSGGLVNEQFF. CDR3 nucleotide sequence: TGTGCCAGCAGCCCTTCGGGGGGGTTAGTCAATGAGCAGTTCTTC.

The chain employs TRBV10-3 and TRBJ2-3, with 9 bases lining up with TRBD2. The CDR3 totals 15 residues. CDR1 and CDR2 (germline): ENHRY, SYGVKD. J was trimmed by 3 bases and V by 9 bases; bases with no gene match: 10. CDR3 loop: CAIMTSGEGTDTQYF. Here the CDR3 DNA reads TGTGCCATAATGACTAGCGGTGAGGGGACAGATACGCAGTATTTT.

The CDR3 region is CASSLTGTAGEKLFF. CDR3 DNA sequence: TGCGCCAGCAGCTTAACCGGGACAGCTGGTGAAAAACTGTTTTTT. The V call is TRBV5-1, the J call TRBJ1-4; 7 nucleotides line up with TRBD1. From germline, CDR1 is SGHRS and CDR2 YFSETQ. The ends lost 2 bases at V and 7 bases at J; junction bases unmatched: 8. The CDR3 sequence is 15 residues long.

CDR3: CASSEDWDSRHYEQYF. The CDR3 nucleotides read TGTGCCAGCAGTGAAGATTGGGACAGCCGGCACTACGAGCAGTACTTC. This chain uses TRBV6-1 with TRBJ2-7, with TRBD1 matching over 7 bases. The CDR3 length is 16 residues. V trimming: 1 base; J trimming: 3 bases; junction bases outside the gene matches: 9. Looked up from germline, CDR1 is MNHNS and CDR2 is SASEGT.

The chain combines TRBV7-9 with TRBJ2-7; 9 nucleotides align to TRBD1. Germline CDR1 is SEHNR and CDR2 is FQNEAQ (reference sequence). The CDR3 contains 14 residues. V was clipped by 7 bases and J by 3 bases; unmatched bases: 7. The CDR3 spells CASTGTGSYYEQYF. CDR3 nucleotides: TGTGCCAGCACCGGGACAGGGTCGTACTACGAGCAGTACTTC.

This clone was seen a handful of times. The rearrangement joins TRBV5-8 to TRBJ2-1, with 7 bases lining up with TRBD2. This CDR3 is 15 amino acids long. Germline V gene sequence: CDR1 SGHTS, CDR2 YDEGEE. The ends lost 1 base at V and 4 bases at J; junction bases unmatched: 5. DNA for the CDR3: TGTGCCAGCAGCTTGAGACTAGCAGAATACAATGAGCAGTTCTTC. It is translated as CASSLRLAEYNEQFF.

V is TRBV20-1 and J is TRBJ1-1; the match to TRBD1 covers 7 bases. The germline V gene has CDR1 DFQATT and CDR2 SNEGSKA (reference sequence). There are 10 residues in the CDR3. With V trimmed by 5 bases and J by 7 bases, 1 base remained unmatched. The CDR3 DNA reads as TGCAGTGCTTACAGGGGTGAAGCTTTCTTT. This sequence encodes CSAYRGEAFF.

The chain joins TRBV28 to TRBJ2-1; 15 bases fit TRBD2. Trimming at V came to 5 bases and at J to 1 base, leaving 6 bases not matched to a gene. The CDR3 runs 18 residues. Germline V CDR1 and CDR2: MDHEN, SYDVKM. CDR3 nucleotide sequence: TGTGCCAGCAGTCCATTCGGACTAGCGGGAGGGTCCTACAATGAGCAGTTCTTC. Amino acid sequence: CASSPFGLAGGSYNEQFF.

J is TRBJ1-2 and V is TRBV6-1, with TRBD1 identical over 8 bases. This CDR3 spans 15 amino acids. J lost 2 bases, V lost 0 bases, and 2 bases had no gene match. The germline V gene has CDR1 MNHNS and CDR2 SASEGT. DNA of the CDR3: TGTGCCAGCAGTGAAGCGGGGACAGGCAACTATGGCTACACCTTC. This translates into CASSEAGTGNYGYTF.

The V gene is TRBV9, the J gene TRBJ2-7; D is undetermined. V was cut by 0 bases and J by 8 bases, with 3 bases left in between. The CDR3 spans 10 residues. CDR1 is SGDLS and CDR2 is YYNGEE in the germline V gene. For the CDR3, the DNA is TGTGCCAGCAGCGTAGATAAGCAGTACTTC. Amino acid sequence: CASSVDKQYF.

Here the CDR3 DNA reads TGTGCCAGCAGCTCCGACCTCGGTGGGTGGACGGTCGACAATCAGCCCCAGCATTTT. Translating it yields CASSSDLGGWTVDNQPQHF. The rearrangement joins TRBV7-8 to TRBJ1-5, with D unclear. Germline CDR1 reads SGHVS; CDR2 reads FQNEAQ. The CDR3 length is 19 residues. Trimming cost V 4 bases and J 3 bases, with 25 bases left between them.

This rearrangement joins TRBV18 to TRBJ2-5; 7 bases are shared with TRBD1. The length of the CDR3 is 13 residues. Germline V gene lookup returns CDR1 KGHSH and CDR2 LQKENI. The trim removed 4 bases at V and 3 bases at J, leaving 2 bases unmatched. CDR3 protein: CASSLGTEETQYF. For the CDR3, the DNA is TGTGCCAGCTCACTAGGGACAGAAGAGACCCAGTACTTC.

This clone was detected only a few times. The chain uses TRBV5-1 and TRBJ1-2; D uncertain. Germline values: CDR1 SGHRS, CDR2 YFSETQ. This CDR3 is built from 12 residues. V was trimmed by 4 bases and J by 9 bases, leaving 13 bases between them. CDR3 nucleotides: TGCGCCAGCAGCCCTCTGGGGTACAGCTACACCTTC. It is translated as CASSPLGYSYTF.

This chain connects TRBV7-2 to TRBJ1-2; the D gene is possibly TRBD1 (6 bases). This CDR3 comprises 16 residues. V lost 1 base and J 9 bases, leaving 21 bases between the germline ends. Germline CDR1 reads SGHTA; CDR2 reads FQGNSA. The chain's CDR3 is CASSLVIGGLGSSYTF. The CDR3 coding sequence is TGTGCCAGCAGCTTAGTCATAGGGGGGCTAGGGAGTAGCTACACCTTC.

The chain is built from TRBV30 and TRBJ1-1; D remains ambiguous. This CDR3 has 11 amino acids. Germline lookup yields CDR1 GTSNPN and CDR2 SVGIG (reference sequence). V lost 3 bases and J 5 bases, leaving 7 bases between the germline ends. CDR3 DNA: TGTGCCTGGAGCGACCTTACTGAAGCTTTCTTT. This translates into CAWSDLTEAFF.

This clone was seen just once. The chain combines TRBV25-1 with TRBJ1-6, with D possibly matching TRBD1 (6 bases). The CDR3 is 15 amino acids. The V end was cut by 3 bases, the J end by 8 bases, with 14 bases between. In germline, CDR1 is MGHDK, CDR2 SYGVNS. The CDR3 DNA reads as TGTGCCAGCAGTGACAGGGGAATCGTTGATTCACCCCTCCACTTT. This translates into CASSDRGIVDSPLHF.

Of note for this clone: This likely came from a read error, as a far larger clone is one base away. In the same sample, other DNA sequences code for this CDR3. The rearrangement uses TRBV19 and TRBJ1-5, with 11 bases lining up with TRBD1. The CDR3 is 14 amino acids. The germline V gene has CDR1 LNHDA and CDR2 SQIVND (reference sequence). As DNA, the CDR3 is TGCGCCAGTAGATGGGACAGGGGGGAGCAGCCCCAGCATTTT. Translating gives CASRWDRGEQPQHF.

The CDR3 here is CASSLTIGGKAVNEQFF. In DNA form, the CDR3 reads TGTGCCAGCAGTTTAACTATCGGCGGAAAAGCGGTAAATGAGCAGTTCTTC. This chain uses TRBV28 with TRBJ2-1, with a tentative D call TRBD2 (5 bases). Germline V gene sequence: CDR1 MDHEN, CDR2 SYDVKM. The CDR3 spans 17 residues. The germline V and J ends were trimmed by 2 bases and 7 bases, with 21 bases remaining between them.

A few counts support this clone. The chain links TRBV5-1 to TRBJ2-2; 7 nucleotides agree with TRBD2. The germline V gene encodes CDR1 SGHRS and CDR2 YFSETQ. V lost 0 bases and J lost 0; bases outside the gene matches: 2. CDR3 length: 16 amino acids. CDR3 nucleotide sequence: TGCGCCAGCAGCTTGGTGGGAGGGTCGAACACCGGGGAGCTGTTTTTT. Its translation is CASSLVGGSNTGELFF. The whole variable domain, filled in from reference TRBV5-1 and TRBJ2-2, reads KAGVTQTPRYLIKTRGQQVTLSCSPISGHRSVSWYQQTPGQGLQFLFEYFSETQRNKGNFPGRFSGRQFSNSRSEMNVSTLELGDSALYLCASSLVGGSNTGELFFGEGSRLTVL.

The rearrangement links TRBV2 to TRBJ1-1; D remains ambiguous. The CDR3 spans 11 residues. Between the trimmed V and J ends, which lost 1 base and 8 bases, there was a span of 5 bases. Germline V gives CDR1 SNHLY, CDR2 FYNNEI. CDR3: CASSEVTEAFF. In DNA form, the CDR3 reads TGTGCCAGCAGTGAAGTGACAGAAGCTTTCTTT.

This sequence joins TRBV15 and TRBJ2-2; D ambiguous. This CDR3 is 14 amino acids long. Germline CDR1 and CDR2: LNHNV and YYDKDF (reference sequence). Trimming removed 1 base at V and 5 bases at J, with 8 bases between. CDR3 sequence (DNA): TGTGCCACCAGCAGAGCCCAGGAGACCGGGGAGCTGTTTTTT. Encoded protein: CATSRAQETGELFF.

The chain couples TRBV23-1 to TRBJ2-5; TRBD1 matches at 10 bases. TRBV23-1 carries the ORF label, with uncertain function. The CDR3 extends over 16 amino acids. Trimming at V came to 4 bases and at J to 5 bases, leaving 10 bases not matched to a gene. As DNA, the CDR3 is TGCGCCAGCAGTCGCTCGGGGACAGGGGCAGGGGAGACCCAGTACTTC. Translated, it gives CASSRSGTGAGETQYF.

The V and J genes are TRBV5-1 and TRBJ2-1, with 7 positions matching TRBD1. The CDR3 extends over 15 amino acids. Germline CDR1 reads SGHRS; CDR2 reads YFSETQ. V gave up 0 bases and J gave up 8 bases; unmatched junction bases: 8. The CDR3 spells CASSLGQGVLYEQFF. In nucleotides, the CDR3 is TGCGCCAGCAGCTTGGGTCAGGGGGTACTGTATGAGCAGTTCTTC.

Remarks on this clone: One end of the junction varies from germline; a read error may be responsible. The V and J genes are TRBV7-4 and TRBJ1-1; D is uncertain. The CDR3 spans 8 residues. Germline CDR1 reads SGHVT; CDR2 reads SQSDAQ. Here the CDR3 reads CASSLSSF. CDR3 coding DNA: TGTGCCAGCAGCCTTTCGTCGTTT.

This clone was detected ten times or more. The chain is built from TRBV27 and TRBJ2-1, with D possibly matching TRBD2 (5 bases). The CDR3 loop spans 13 amino acids. The germline V gene encodes CDR1 MNHEY and CDR2 SMNVEV (reference sequence). Trimming removed 1 base from V and 9 bases from J, with 10 bases in between. The CDR3 spells CASSLYREGEQFF. The CDR3 DNA follows: TGTGCCAGCAGTTTATACCGGGAAGGTGAGCAGTTCTTC.

In its sample, this clone was seen once. The chain links TRBV7-2 to TRBJ1-1; D gene ambiguous. The CDR3 is made up of 13 amino acids. CDR1 and CDR2 from the germline V gene are SGHTA and FQGNSA. V was shortened by 6 bases and J by 4 bases, with 12 bases between the two germline ends. The CDR3 loop reads CASSQTQGTEAFF. The CDR3 coding sequence is TGTGCCAGCAGTCAAACGCAAGGCACTGAAGCTTTCTTT.